The sequence of this T cell receptor beta chain was determined in a study of cytomegalovirus exposure and HLA in healthy donors. CDR3 length: 12 amino acids. With 7 bases removed from V and 4 bases from J, the gap between germline ends came to 11 bases. Germline CDR1 is MDHEN and CDR2 is SYDVKM. The repertoire was sequenced with immunoSEQ multiplex PCR; TCRdb's copy has only in-frame clones and lacks some. The sample lists approximately 300,000 clones, 86% occurring once. Whole-study findings and limits: Reports showed the classifier diagnosing cytomegalovirus status with high specificity and sensitivity. Some TCR beta chains (more than 150 of them) were listed as cytomegalovirus-associated. In the approximately 120 validation repertoires, a later analysis found that first-cohort TCR clusters tended to co-occur.

A note on this clone: What it binds is unknown.

The rearrangement links TRBV28 to TRBJ2-7; D possibly corresponds to TRBD1 (6 bases). The material sequenced was PBMCs. The clonotype originates from a woman under 30 in good health and CMV-seronegative. The CDR3 nucleotides are TGTGCCAGCAAGGACAGATCTTACGAGCAGTACTTC. Translating gives CASKDRSYEQYF.